The clone carrying this T cell receptor (beta chain) was seen many times. Time point given: sample taken at primary tumor resection. The study sequenced unsorted whole RNA from tumor, nontumor lung or frozen PBMC. The cohort: some 73 early-stage, untreated non-small cell lung cancer patients. This sample was taken from a study of spatial heterogeneity in lung cancer. Study summary: Sequence detection consistently recorded a greater number of beta-chain than alpha-chain sequences.

This CDR3 spans 12 amino acids. J lost 2 bases, V lost 11 bases, and 4 bases had no gene match. CDR1 is SNHLY and CDR2 is FYNNEI in the germline V gene. MiXCR, applied by TCRdb to the 5' RACE reads, yields one record per CDR3 protein. The table has 20,000 to 30,000 distinct CDR3 sequences, 4% to 6% seen once. The TCR was taken from a male donor with early-stage non-small cell lung cancer. Source: PBMCs, taken at surgery. This sequence joins TRBV2 and TRBJ1-2; 8 nucleotides agree with TRBD1. The CDR3: CACGQGNYGYTF. CDR3 bases: TGTGCCTGCGGACAGGGAAACTATGGCTACACCTTC.